The 20 T cell receptor beta chains listed next were all sequenced from one sample in a study of cytomegalovirus exposure and HLA in healthy donors. Both 60 Vbeta primers and 13 Jbeta primers went into the PCR. The data were produced by immunoSEQ multiplex PCR, yet TCRdb's version contains in-frame clones alone and is incomplete. The sample holds some 150,000 clones; roughly 76% are singletons and the top ten take 1.2%. Sample: PBMCs. These receptors were taken from a female donor in good health and CMV-seronegative.

The V and J genes are TRBV5-4 and TRBJ1-2; 8 bases fit TRBD1. This CDR3 is built from 14 residues. V lost 4 bases and J lost 8; bases outside the gene matches: 10. Germline-derived CDR1 and CDR2 are SGHNT and YYREEE (reference sequence). The DNA for the CDR3 is TGTGCCAGCAGCCCGGACAGGGCGGTGAGGGGCTACACCTTC. It is translated as CASSPDRAVRGYTF. Supplemented by reference TRBV5-4 and TRBJ1-2, the full variable domain reads ETGVTQSPTHLIKTRGQQVTLRCSSQSGHNTVSWYQQALGQGPQFIFQYYREEENGRGNFPPRFSGLQFPNYSSELNVNALELDDSALYLCASSPDRAVRGYTFGSGTRLTVV.

V gene TRBV6-5 combines with J gene TRBJ1-1, with TRBD1 as a possible D gene (6 bases). The CDR3 is 15 residues long. V dropped 2 bases and J dropped 2 bases, with 12 bases sitting between them. The V gene's germline CDR1 is MNHEY and CDR2 SVGAGI. The CDR3 nucleotides are TGTGCCAGCAGTTACCAAGGACAGCAAAACACTGAAGCTTTCTTT. This encodes CASSYQGQQNTEAFF.

The rearrangement joins TRBV9 to TRBJ2-3; 9 bases are shared with TRBD2. J gave up 0 bases and V 3 bases, and 2 bases lay outside the gene matches. The germline V gene has CDR1 SGDLS and CDR2 YYNGEE. The length of the CDR3 is 15 residues. CDR3 protein: CASSATSGSTDTQYF. The CDR3 coding sequence is TGTGCCAGCAGCGCGACTAGCGGAAGCACAGATACGCAGTATTTT. The whole variable domain, filled in from reference TRBV9 and TRBJ2-3, reads DSGVTQTPKHLITATGQRVTLRCSPRSGDLSVYWYQQSLDQGLQFLIQYYNGEERAKGNILERFSAQQFPDLHSELNLSSLELGDSALYFCASSATSGSTDTQYFGPGTRLTVL.

CDR3 protein: CASSSQRGLSYNEQFF. As DNA, the CDR3 is TGTGCCAGCAGCTCGCAGAGGGGGCTAAGCTACAATGAGCAGTTCTTC. The J gene is TRBJ2-1, the V gene TRBV9; 7 bases are a match to TRBD1. CDR1 and CDR2 from the germline V gene are SGDLS and YYNGEE. The trim removed 4 bases at V and 3 bases at J, leaving 10 bases unmatched. This CDR3 is built from 16 residues.

CDR3 loop: CASSSGESTIRGAEQYF. DNA of the CDR3: TGCGCCAGCAGTTCTGGCGAGAGCACTATCCGGGGGGCCGAGCAGTACTTC. The genes are TRBV5-1 and TRBJ2-7, with a tentative D call TRBD2 (7 bases). Trimming left V 5 bases short and J 6 bases short, with 27 bases between. Germline values: CDR1 SGHRS, CDR2 YFSETQ. The CDR3 has 17 residues.

This chain uses TRBV19 with TRBJ2-3; 12 nucleotides align to TRBD2. The germline CDR1 and CDR2 sequences are LNHDA and SQIVND (reference sequence). V dropped 4 bases and J dropped 0; count of bases not matched to a gene: 2. The CDR3 length is 16 residues. The CDR3 bases are TGTGCCAGTAGTACCGGACTAGCGGGAAGCACAGATACGCAGTATTTT. This sequence encodes CASSTGLAGSTDTQYF.

The chain is built from TRBV5-1 and TRBJ2-1; TRBD1 matches at 8 bases. The CDR3 totals 13 residues. The V and J ends lost 3 bases and 7 bases, in that order; junction bases with no gene match: 3. The V gene's germline CDR1 is SGHRS and CDR2 YFSETQ. CDR3 nucleotide sequence: TGCGCCAGCAGCTCGCGGACAGGGAATGAGCAGTTCTTC. Translating gives CASSSRTGNEQFF.

The V and J genes are TRBV9 and TRBJ1-1; TRBD1 matches 7 bases. The V and J ends lost 6 bases and 7 bases, in that order; junction bases with no gene match: 9. Germline CDR1 reads SGDLS; CDR2 reads YYNGEE. The CDR3 contains 13 residues. CDR3 region: CASTLYRTGEAFF. As DNA, the CDR3 is TGTGCCAGCACACTTTACCGGACAGGTGAAGCTTTCTTT.

The V gene is TRBV15, the J gene TRBJ2-6; 10 nucleotides line up with TRBD2. The CDR3 is made up of 18 amino acids. The germline gives CDR1 LNHNV, CDR2 YYDKDF (reference sequence). V shed 5 bases and J 0 bases; nucleotides not matched to a gene: 7. The CDR3 sequence: CATSRRLAGSSGANVLTF. CDR3 in DNA: TGTGCCACCAGCCGCCGACTAGCGGGTTCCTCTGGGGCCAACGTCCTGACTTTC. Using reference TRBV15 and TRBJ2-6 for the parts outside the CDR3, the full variable domain is DAMVIQNPRYQVTQFGKPVTLSCSQTLNHNVMYWYQQKSSQAPKLLFHYYDKDFNNEADTPDNFQSRRPNTSFCFLDIRSPGLGDTAMYLCATSRRLAGSSGANVLTFGAGSRLTVL.

The rearrangement uses TRBV7-8 and TRBJ2-1; D is perhaps TRBD2 (6 bases). The CDR3 totals 15 residues. CDR1 is SGHVS, CDR2 FQNEAQ, per germline. Trimming took 2 bases from V and 3 from J, leaving 11 bases between them. The CDR3 reads CASSLPGLLYNEQFF. The CDR3 region has the DNA TGTGCCAGCAGCTTACCGGGACTCCTCTACAATGAGCAGTTCTTC.

The chain recombines TRBV6-5 with TRBJ1-2, with D unclear. The CDR3 covers 15 residues. Germline loops: CDR1 MNHEY, CDR2 SVGAGI. V dropped 6 bases and J dropped 2 bases, with 16 bases sitting between them. The CDR3 nucleotides are TGTGCCAGCAGCCCGCCGCTGTACAAAAACTATGGCTACACCTTC. Protein: CASSPPLYKNYGYTF.

The CDR3 DNA reads as TGTGCCAGCAGTTTAGAGACAGATACGCAGTATTTT. Translating it yields CASSLETDTQYF. The chain couples TRBV28 to TRBJ2-3; D is undetermined. The V end was cut by 2 bases, the J end by 3 bases, with 3 bases between. The CDR3 extends over 12 amino acids. The germline V gene has CDR1 MDHEN and CDR2 SYDVKM.

The chain carries TRBV27 and TRBJ2-7; TRBD1 might be the D (6 bases). The CDR3 spans 13 residues. V shed 6 bases and J shed 4 bases, with 13 bases lying between them. The germline CDR1 and CDR2 sequences are MNHEY and SMNVEV (reference sequence). CDR3 residues: CASSAGARYEQYF. CDR3 in DNA: TGTGCCAGCAGCGCAGGGGCGAGGTACGAGCAGTACTTC.

V and J are TRBV2 and TRBJ2-5; D is ambiguous. Germline V gives CDR1 SNHLY, CDR2 FYNNEI. Between the trimmed V and J ends, which lost 2 bases and 3 bases, there was a span of 10 bases. The CDR3 extends over 14 amino acids. The DNA of the CDR3 is TGTGCCAGCAGTGAATTTAGAACAGAAGAGACCCAGTACTTC. Amino acid sequence: CASSEFRTEETQYF. Based on the CDR3 plus reference TRBV2 and TRBJ2-5, the full variable domain is EPEVTQTPSHQVTQMGQEVILRCVPISNHLYFYWYRQILGQKVEFLVSFYNNEISEKSEIFDDQFSVERPDGSNFTLKIRSTKLEDSAMYFCASSEFRTEETQYFGPGTRLLVL.

The V gene is TRBV2, the J gene TRBJ1-4; tentative D call: TRBD1 (5 bases). With 2 bases removed from V and 8 bases from J, the gap between germline ends came to 15 bases. The V gene's germline CDR1 is SNHLY and CDR2 FYNNEI. This CDR3 has 15 amino acids. Here the CDR3 reads CASSERGQGSEKLFF. CDR3 DNA: TGTGCCAGCAGTGAACGAGGCCAGGGATCGGAAAAACTGTTTTTT.

The chain employs TRBV5-1 and TRBJ1-5; 9 nucleotides match TRBD1. This CDR3 has 15 residues. Trimming removed 4 bases from V and 3 bases from J; junction bases left unmatched: 5. CDR1 SGHRS and CDR2 YFSETQ come from the germline V gene. The CDR3 region is CASSPRTGDNQPQHF. The CDR3 DNA is TGCGCCAGCAGCCCACGGACAGGGGACAATCAGCCCCAGCATTTT. Combining the CDR3 with reference TRBV5-1 and TRBJ1-5 gives the whole variable domain KAGVTQTPRYLIKTRGQQVTLSCSPISGHRSVSWYQQTPGQGLQFLFEYFSETQRNKGNFPGRFSGRQFSNSRSEMNVSTLELGDSALYLCASSPRTGDNQPQHFGDGTRLSIL.

The V and J genes are TRBV19 and TRBJ2-7; TRBD2 agrees at 7 bases. Germline CDR1 is LNHDA and CDR2 is SQIVND (reference sequence). The CDR3 is 13 amino acids. The ends lost 5 bases at V and 5 bases at J; junction bases unmatched: 6. The CDR3 DNA reads TGTGCCAGTAGTTACGGGGGGAGGGACGAGCAGTACTTC. Its translation: CASSYGGRDEQYF.

The gene calls are TRBV4-2 and TRBJ2-5; 9 bases are a match to TRBD2. Gene TRBJ2-7 matches the end of the DNA better, so the J call may be wrong. The CDR3 runs 17 residues. CDR1 and CDR2 from the germline V gene are LGHNA and YNFKEQ. The CDR3 nucleotides read TGTGCCAGCAGCCAAGTAGCGGGAGTTTCAACCTCCTACGAGCAGTACTTC. Translation: CASSQVAGVSTSYEQYF.

The chain links TRBV27 to TRBJ2-4; D is unclear. Trimming shortened V by 5 bases and J by 1 base, and 9 bases separated the two germline ends. Germline CDR1 reads MNHEY; CDR2 reads SMNVEV (reference sequence). This CDR3 has 14 amino acids. The CDR3, as DNA: TGTGCCAGCAGTCTACTTACGGCCAAAAACATTCAGTACTTC. Translation: CASSLLTAKNIQYF.

The chain employs TRBV28 and TRBJ2-1, with 7 positions matching TRBD2. This CDR3 has 17 amino acids. V shed 5 bases and J 8 bases; nucleotides not matched to a gene: 18. Germline V gene data show CDR1 as MDHEN and CDR2 as SYDVKM. As DNA, the CDR3 is TGTGCCAGCAGTATCGGACTAGTAAGCCCCCCGGCCGATGAGCAGTTCTTC. It codes for CASSIGLVSPPADEQFF.